This record looks at one T cell receptor beta chain sequence and its context. Antigen unknown. The sample originates from a study of shared clonotypes between healthy human individuals. How the authors handled the data: There were no quality scores in the junction-only immunoSEQ sequences, so filtering differed. Profiled with immunoSEQ multiplex PCR; TCRdb holds only in-frame clones, not every one. That table is the source of V, J and clone size, and D and trimming were worked out from the DNA. The table includes roughly 2,300,000 clones, 85% to 95% detected once. Caucasian adults residing in Nashville, Tennessee made up all the donors. Germline CDR1 and CDR2: MDHEN and SYDVKM. CDR3 length: 16 residues. Trimming took 2 bases from V and 5 from J; bases not matched to a gene: 7. Study outcomes and limitations: Rarefaction showed sorted-subset sequencing was incomplete despite large depth. Clonotypes that were shared across four donors made up around 5% of naive CD4 clonotypes.

This sequence was found in a man between 18 and 29 years old in good health. Some clones in this sample may be carry-over from other donors' samples. The material sequenced was naive CD4+ T cells from PBMCs. Sample subset: CD45RA+ positively selected. The genes are TRBV28 and TRBJ2-2, with 8 positions matching TRBD1. CDR3 bases: TGTGCCAGCAGTTTAGTCAGGGGGCGAAGAACCGGGGAGCTGTTTTTT. It encodes CASSLVRGRRTGELFF.